The clone carrying this TCR beta chain was observed many times. These data come from a study of neurological immune-mediated disorders. TCRdb processed the 5' RACE reads anew with MiXCR; each CDR3 protein has one entry. Of 25,000 to 35,000 distinct CDR3 sequences in the sample, about 3.8% were seen once. Specimen: CD4+ T cells from blood. This clonotype was sampled from a woman between 40 and 50 years old in good health.

DNA of the CDR3: TGTGCCAGCAGCCCGCGGTCCGACACCGGGGAGCTGTTTTTT. Encoded protein: CASSPRSDTGELFF. This sequence joins TRBV14 and TRBJ2-2; D unresolved. Germline V gene lookup returns CDR1 SGHDN and CDR2 FVKESK. The V gene lost 4 bases and the J gene lost 3 bases, with 9 bases spanning the gap. The CDR3 totals 14 residues.